This T cell receptor beta chain was documented in a study of shared clonotypes between healthy human individuals. This table comes from immunoSEQ multiplex PCR, and its TCRdb copy is limited to in-frame clones, with some not included. The sample lists hundreds of thousands of clones; around 72% were seen once. Concerning this clone itself: What it binds is not known.

Whole-study results and caveats: With several donors compared, approximately 5.5% of naive CD4 clonotypes were shared.

Germline assignment: CDR1 LNHDA and CDR2 SQIVND (reference sequence). The CDR3 is made up of 20 amino acids. V was cut by 0 bases and J by 3 bases, with 26 bases left in between. The rearrangement joins TRBV19 to TRBJ1-2, with D perhaps TRBD1 (5 bases). This receptor was taken from a woman under 40 in good health. The sequenced material came from memory CD4+ T cells sorted from blood. Stated subset: CD45RA-negative fraction. The CDR3, as DNA: TGTGCCAGTAGTATAGATCCCAGGCGGCAGGGAGGCCGACGAGACTATGGCTACACCTTC. Amino acid sequence: CASSIDPRRQGGRRDYGYTF.